These T cell receptor beta chains were read from a single sample in a study of identical twins. TCRdb reprocessed the 5' RACE reads via MiXCR and lists one record per CDR3 protein. The sample has some 570,000 distinct CDR3 sequences, under 25% seen once; the top ten hold about 0.5%. Separately, the same data were catalogued under a study of yellow fever vaccine responses in identical twins.

Sequencing was performed on CD4+ T cells sorted from blood. The receptors shown here come from a woman younger than 30 in good health. CDR3s leave out the opening cysteine and the closing phenylalanine or tryptophan.

j_call v_call cdr3_aa
TRBJ2-1 TRBV24-1 ATRAGGSSYNEQF
TRBJ1-1 TRBV5-6 ASSLAGQTTEAF
TRBJ2-1 TRBV24-1 ATSDGGTGANEQF
TRBJ2-5 TRBV3-1 ASSQARQETQY
TRBJ2-7 TRBV28 ASTPGVASRSYEQY
TRBJ1-1 TRBV6-1 ASSPRTGKMNTEAF
TRBJ2-3 TRBV24-1 ATMGRWNTDTQY
TRBJ1-1 TRBV12-3/TRBV12-4 ASSLGNRPMIVHAEAF
TRBJ1-4 TRBV6-1 ASSLDTVGKLF
TRBJ1-6 TRBV6-5 ASSFRRMNSPLH
TRBJ2-3 TRBV27 ASGPGTRRPDTQY
TRBJ2-2 TRBV29-1 SVQGVRNTGELF
TRBJ2-1 TRBV5-1 ASSLAGHEQF
TRBJ2-6 TRBV7-3 ASSLTAPFPTGANVLT
TRBJ2-1 TRBV29-1 SVATPGEQF
TRBJ1-1 TRBV12-3/TRBV12-4 ASSLTGTNTEAF
TRBJ1-1 TRBV2 ASSKHGDTEAF
TRBJ1-1 TRBV20-1 SASTAKAMNTEAF
TRBJ2-2 TRBV5-5 ASSLSPNTVNTGELF
TRBJ1-3 TRBV9 ASSVGEFSGNTIY
TRBJ2-3 TRBV5-1 ASSFSLAGGLTSTDTQY
TRBJ2-1 TRBV15 ATQGARLAGATEQF
TRBJ2-1 TRBV5-1 ASSFSPFRTAEPNNEQF
TRBJ2-2 TRBV10-3 AISEGLASGELF
TRBJ2-1 TRBV11-2 ASRDSGRAHNEQF
TRBJ2-3 TRBV4-1 ASSQRRLAGFSPSTDTQY
TRBJ2-1 TRBV11-2 ASSSILGNEQF
TRBJ2-4 TRBV3-1 ASSRTSGESQY
TRBJ1-1 TRBV6-6 ASSPPNTEAF
TRBJ2-7 TRBV5-1 ASSPRGGSYEQY
TRBJ1-1 TRBV6-5 ASSYSTGGRGNTEAF
TRBJ2-5 TRBV5-5 ASSSRDSQETQY
TRBJ2-1 TRBV11-2 ASRRRTGTYNEQF
TRBJ2-1 TRBV12-3/TRBV12-4 AISFRLAGGAVGNEQF
TRBJ2-1 TRBV5-1 ASSWGQGGGNEQF
TRBJ2-1 TRBV12-5 ASGRSTDTVLGEQF
TRBJ2-3 TRBV10-3 AVAVGGLSTDTQY
TRBJ2-1 TRBV5-1 ASSATGNEQF
TRBJ2-5 TRBV29-1 SVEGQLQETQY
TRBJ2-3 TRBV28 ATQLAGSSTDTQY
TRBJ2-2 TRBV5-1 ASRHQAGPGTGELF
TRBJ2-2 TRBV6-2/TRBV6-3 ASSYETLVYKNGELF